The 28 T cell receptor beta chains in this list originate from one sample, sequenced in a study of cytomegalovirus exposure and HLA in healthy donors. It was with 60 Vbeta and 13 Jbeta primers that the PCR ran. Generated by immunoSEQ multiplex PCR, the TCRdb table keeps only in-frame clones and is missing some. This table holds 100,000 to 150,000 clones, 77% found once. The sequenced material came from PBMCs. All receptors derive from a male donor in good health and CMV-seropositive.

The rearrangement joins TRBV13 to TRBJ1-2; TRBD1 matches 9 bases. Germline V gives CDR1 PRHDT, CDR2 FYEKMQ (reference sequence). With 7 bases clipped from V and 4 bases from J, the junction kept 16 bases outside the gene matches. The CDR3 spans 17 residues. The CDR3 sequence: CASTPRNRGLLGYGYTF. Written as DNA, the CDR3 is TGTGCCAGCACCCCGAGGAACAGGGGGCTTCTTGGCTATGGCTACACCTTC.

This clone was counted once. The gene calls are TRBV6-5 and TRBJ1-2, with D unresolved. The V end lost 11 bases, the J end lost 4 bases, and 17 bases lay between the germline ends. CDR3 length: 13 residues. Germline V gives CDR1 MNHEY, CDR2 SVGAGI. The CDR3 is CASEPPAVYGYTF. DNA for the CDR3: TGTGCCTCTGAGCCCCCGGCGGTCTATGGCTACACCTTC.

The rearrangement uses TRBV6-1 and TRBJ2-5; the D gene is possibly TRBD2 (5 bases). The V end lost 7 bases, the J end lost 5 bases, and 17 bases lay between the germline ends. Germline CDR1 and CDR2: MNHNS and SASEGT. There are 14 residues in the CDR3. CDR3 DNA: TGTGCCAGCACCCCGGGAAACCCGGGGGAGACCCAGTACTTC. This encodes CASTPGNPGETQYF.

The chain recombines TRBV29-1 with TRBJ1-5; D is perhaps TRBD1 (6 bases). V shed 5 bases and J shed 4 bases, with 12 bases lying between them. The germline CDR1 and CDR2 sequences are SQVTM and ANQGSEA. The CDR3 is 13 residues long. CDR3 sequence (DNA): TGCAGCGTTTCACAGGGAGGGAATCAGCCCCAGCATTTT. Amino acids: CSVSQGGNQPQHF.

J is TRBJ1-4 and V is TRBV5-1, with 7 bases matching TRBD1. The CDR3 spans 15 residues. Germline lookup yields CDR1 SGHRS and CDR2 YFSETQ. The V and J ends lost 0 bases and 8 bases, in that order; junction bases with no gene match: 7. CDR3 protein: CASSLGTGAGEKLFF. The CDR3 nucleotides read TGCGCCAGCAGCTTGGGTACAGGGGCGGGAGAAAAACTGTTTTTT. Complete variable domain (other parts from reference TRBV5-1 and TRBJ1-4): KAGVTQTPRYLIKTRGQQVTLSCSPISGHRSVSWYQQTPGQGLQFLFEYFSETQRNKGNFPGRFSGRQFSNSRSEMNVSTLELGDSALYLCASSLGTGAGEKLFFGSGTQLSVL.

J is TRBJ1-1 and V is TRBV19; D not certain. CDR1 and CDR2 from the germline V gene are LNHDA and SQIVND (reference sequence). The CDR3 has 11 amino acids. Trimming pared 4 bases from V and 11 bases from J, leaving 11 bases between. The CDR3 spells CASSKHEFAFF. For the CDR3, the DNA is TGTGCCAGTAGTAAGCATGAATTTGCTTTCTTT.

This clone was seen a few times. Other DNA sequences in the sample encode the same CDR3. The chain recombines TRBV19 with TRBJ1-5; 7 nucleotides match TRBD1. This CDR3 has 14 amino acids. Per germline, CDR1 LNHDA and CDR2 SQIVND (reference sequence). Germline trimming cut 3 bases from V and 4 bases from J; bases unmatched to any gene: 3. Here the CDR3 DNA reads TGTGCCAGTAGTATCCGGGACAGAAATCAGCCCCAGCATTTT. This sequence encodes CASSIRDRNQPQHF.

The genes are TRBV7-6 and TRBJ2-1, with TRBD2 as a possible D gene (6 bases). This CDR3 spans 15 amino acids. Germline V gene lookup returns CDR1 SGHVS and CDR2 FNYEAQ. V lost 5 bases to trimming and J lost 2 bases, with 13 bases between them. CDR3 sequence (DNA): TGTGCCAGCAGCCCTGCACAGCGGGCCTACAATGAGCAGTTCTTC. This sequence encodes CASSPAQRAYNEQFF.

The chain links TRBV6-6 to TRBJ2-3; 7 bases align to TRBD2. V trimming: 8 bases; J trimming: 6 bases; junction bases outside the gene matches: 11. The CDR3 loop spans 14 amino acids. In germline, CDR1 is MNHNY, CDR2 SVGAGI (reference sequence). This CDR3 reads CASRIGTTKDTQYF. CDR3 bases: TGTGCCAGCCGGATTGGGACTACTAAGGATACGCAGTATTTT.

The chain has TRBV6-5 and TRBJ2-2, with D unclear. The germline V gene encodes CDR1 MNHEY and CDR2 SVGAGI. V lost 5 bases to trimming and J lost 2 bases, with 3 bases between them. The CDR3 consists of 12 residues. As DNA, the CDR3 is TGTGCCAGCAGTACTAACACCGGGGAGCTGTTTTTT. This codes for CASSTNTGELFF.

The chain combines TRBV15 with TRBJ1-1; TRBD1 is a possible D gene (6 bases). V shed 4 bases and J shed 1 base, with 10 bases lying between them. This CDR3 has 14 residues. Germline V gives CDR1 LNHNV, CDR2 YYDKDF (reference sequence). This CDR3 reads CATSTRGGNTEAFF. CDR3 sequence (DNA): TGTGCCACCAGCACGAGGGGGGGGAACACTGAAGCTTTCTTT.

DNA of the CDR3: TGTGCCAGCAGCTTTGGGACAGGGCAATACAATGAGCAGTTCTTC. It yields the protein CASSFGTGQYNEQFF. The V and J genes are TRBV7-9 and TRBJ2-1, with 9 bases matching TRBD1. V lost 3 bases and J lost 4; bases outside the gene matches: 4. CDR3 length equals 15 residues. Germline V CDR1 and CDR2: SEHNR, FQNEAQ (reference sequence). The complete variable domain, with remaining parts taken from reference TRBV7-9 and TRBJ2-1, reads DTGVSQNPRHKITKRGQNVTFRCDPISEHNRLYWYRQTLGQGPEFLTYFQNEAQLEKSRLLSDRFSAERPKGSFSTLEIQRTEQGDSAMYLCASSFGTGQYNEQFFGPGTRLTVL.

The chain carries TRBV4-1 and TRBJ2-5, with 12 bases fitting TRBD2. The CDR3 consists of 15 residues. The germline CDR1 and CDR2 sequences are MGHRA and YSYEKL. The V gene end was trimmed by 4 bases and the J gene end by 4 bases; junction bases not matched to a gene: 4. The CDR3 nucleotides are TGCGCCAGCAGCCGGCTGGGACTAGCGGGAGAGACCCAGTACTTC. As protein: CASSRLGLAGETQYF.

In this sample, this clone turned up a few times. The chain has TRBV19 and TRBJ2-7, with 8 bases fitting TRBD2. CDR3 length: 14 amino acids. CDR1 is LNHDA and CDR2 is SQIVND in the germline V gene (reference sequence). V shed 9 bases and J 0 bases; nucleotides not matched to a gene: 7. The CDR3 protein is CASKGSGASYEQYF. As DNA, the CDR3 is TGTGCCAGCAAAGGTAGCGGGGCCTCCTACGAGCAGTACTTC.

The V and J genes are TRBV19 and TRBJ2-3; TRBD2 matches 12 bases. CDR3 length: 17 amino acids. The trim removed 5 bases at V and 7 bases at J, leaving 13 bases unmatched. Germline lookup yields CDR1 LNHDA and CDR2 SQIVND (reference sequence). The CDR3 bases are TGTGCCAGTAGTGATAGAAAGGGACTAGCGGGCCTCCATACGCAGTATTTT. Its translation: CASSDRKGLAGLHTQYF.

V gene TRBV19 combines with J gene TRBJ1-5; TRBD1 matches at 8 bases. The CDR3 has 15 amino acids. Unmatched junction bases numbered 5, after V lost 3 bases and J lost 4 bases. CDR1 and CDR2 from the germline V gene are LNHDA and SQIVND (reference sequence). The chain's CDR3 is CASSIGQGVNQPQHF. The CDR3 coding sequence is TGTGCCAGTAGTATCGGACAGGGTGTAAATCAGCCCCAGCATTTT. Complete variable domain (other parts from reference TRBV19 and TRBJ1-5): DGGITQSPKYLFRKEGQNVTLSCEQNLNHDAMYWYRQDPGQGLRLIYYSQIVNDFQKGDIAEGYSVSREKKESFPLTVTSAQKNPTAFYLCASSIGQGVNQPQHFGDGTRLSIL.

A few counts support this clone. CDR3 in DNA: TGTGCCAGTAGCCCAGTGGCAGACCCTAGCTCCTACGAGCAGTACTTC. Translated: CASSPVADPSSYEQYF. The rearrangement links TRBV19 to TRBJ2-7, with unresolved D. Germline CDR1 is LNHDA and CDR2 is SQIVND (reference sequence). The CDR3 is made up of 16 amino acids. Trimming took 6 bases from V and 0 from J, leaving 18 bases between them.

The chain has TRBV11-2 and TRBJ2-5; 9 bases align to TRBD2. J lost 2 bases, V lost 3 bases, and 4 bases had no gene match. CDR1 SGHAT and CDR2 FQNNGV come from the germline V gene. This CDR3 contains 15 residues. The DNA of the CDR3 is TGTGCCAGCAGCTTTAGCGGGGGTCTACAAGAGACCCAGTACTTC. It translates to CASSFSGGLQETQYF.

The chain has TRBV30 and TRBJ1-6; TRBD1 agrees at 10 bases. Trimming removed 3 bases from V and 10 bases from J; junction bases left unmatched: 6. From germline, CDR1 is GTSNPN and CDR2 SVGIG (reference sequence). The CDR3 extends over 14 amino acids. The CDR3 DNA reads TGTGCCTGGAGGGGACAGGGGAAGGGGTCACCCCTCCACTTT. Protein: CAWRGQGKGSPLHF.

On this clone itself: A read error may account for a junction end that differs from germline. The chain links TRBV15 to TRBJ2-4; 9 bases map to TRBD2. Germline loops: CDR1 LNHNV, CDR2 YYDKDF (reference sequence). CDR3 length: 18 residues. The CDR3 spells CATSREEASGVIKNSQYF. Here the CDR3 DNA reads TGTGCCACCAGCAGAGAAGAGGCTAGCGGGGTGATCAAAAACAGTCAGTACTTC.

CDR3 region: CASSLFQGMGYGYTF. Here the CDR3 DNA reads TGTGCCAGCAGTTTATTTCAGGGGATGGGCTATGGCTACACCTTC. The chain carries TRBV28 and TRBJ1-2; D is possibly TRBD1 (6 bases). Trimming took 1 base from V and 4 from J, leaving 13 bases between them. The CDR3 has 15 residues. Germline V lookup: CDR1 MDHEN, CDR2 SYDVKM.

The chain carries TRBV28 and TRBJ2-2; 7 bases map to TRBD2. The V gene's germline CDR1 is MDHEN and CDR2 SYDVKM. The CDR3 has 15 residues. V gave up 7 bases and J gave up 7 bases; unmatched junction bases: 12. The CDR3 sequence: CASTHRLAGDGELFF. The CDR3 bases are TGTGCCAGCACCCATAGACTAGCCGGGGACGGGGAGCTGTTTTTT.

The chain couples TRBV7-9 to TRBJ2-5; D gene ambiguous. The assigned J gene may be wrong: the sequence end matches TRBJ2-7 better. The V gene's germline CDR1 is SEHNR and CDR2 FQNEAQ (reference sequence). This CDR3 is built from 13 residues. The CDR3 coding sequence is TGTGCCAGCAGGCCGGCGGTGGCCCACGAGCAGTACTTC. Translated, it gives CASRPAVAHEQYF.

This clone has just a few counts. This chain uses TRBV5-1 with TRBJ2-3; D is ambiguous. Per germline, CDR1 SGHRS and CDR2 YFSETQ. The CDR3 is 13 amino acids. Between the trimmed V and J ends, which lost 3 bases and 4 bases, there was a span of 9 bases. The CDR3 region has the DNA TGCGCCAGCAGCTCGGTACCATCAGATACGCAGTATTTT. This translates into CASSSVPSDTQYF.

The chain links TRBV15 to TRBJ1-1, with no clear D. V was pared by 5 bases and J by 0 bases, with 7 bases between. The V gene's germline CDR1 is LNHNV and CDR2 YYDKDF (reference sequence). This CDR3 contains 13 residues. The CDR3 loop reads CATSLRMNTEAFF. The CDR3 DNA follows: TGTGCCACCAGCTTGAGGATGAACACTGAAGCTTTCTTT. Looking up the rest from reference TRBV15 and TRBJ1-1 gives the full variable domain: DAMVIQNPRYQVTQFGKPVTLSCSQTLNHNVMYWYQQKSSQAPKLLFHYYDKDFNNEADTPDNFQSRRPNTSFCFLDIRSPGLGDTAMYLCATSLRMNTEAFFGQGTRLTVV.

The gene calls are TRBV2 and TRBJ1-4; 12 bases match TRBD1. Germline CDR1 is SNHLY and CDR2 is FYNNEI. The CDR3 runs to 14 residues. After removal of 8 bases from V and 6 bases from J, the junction contained 4 bases not matched to a gene. In DNA form, the CDR3 reads TGTGCCAGCGGGGGACAGGGGGCGTATGAAAAACTGTTTTTT. It translates to CASGGQGAYEKLFF.

The chain employs TRBV19 and TRBJ2-3; 12 bases match TRBD2. Germline V gene data show CDR1 as LNHDA and CDR2 as SQIVND (reference sequence). This CDR3 is built from 15 residues. V trimming: 7 bases; J trimming: 4 bases; junction bases outside the gene matches: 6. CDR3 loop: CASKTSGGVADTQYF. Written as DNA, the CDR3 is TGTGCCAGTAAGACTAGCGGGGGAGTGGCAGATACGCAGTATTTT.

The chain recombines TRBV2 with TRBJ2-5, with D perhaps TRBD1 (5 bases). Germline V gene data show CDR1 as SNHLY and CDR2 as FYNNEI. The CDR3 extends over 15 amino acids. The ends were cut back, 6 bases at V and 1 base at J, with 15 bases in the middle. The CDR3 loop is CASRRHDSFQETQYF. CDR3 bases: TGTGCCAGCAGGAGGCATGACAGTTTCCAAGAGACCCAGTACTTC. The full variable domain, completed using reference TRBV2 and TRBJ2-5, is EPEVTQTPSHQVTQMGQEVILRCVPISNHLYFYWYRQILGQKVEFLVSFYNNEISEKSEIFDDQFSVERPDGSNFTLKIRSTKLEDSAMYFCASRRHDSFQETQYFGPGTRLLVL.